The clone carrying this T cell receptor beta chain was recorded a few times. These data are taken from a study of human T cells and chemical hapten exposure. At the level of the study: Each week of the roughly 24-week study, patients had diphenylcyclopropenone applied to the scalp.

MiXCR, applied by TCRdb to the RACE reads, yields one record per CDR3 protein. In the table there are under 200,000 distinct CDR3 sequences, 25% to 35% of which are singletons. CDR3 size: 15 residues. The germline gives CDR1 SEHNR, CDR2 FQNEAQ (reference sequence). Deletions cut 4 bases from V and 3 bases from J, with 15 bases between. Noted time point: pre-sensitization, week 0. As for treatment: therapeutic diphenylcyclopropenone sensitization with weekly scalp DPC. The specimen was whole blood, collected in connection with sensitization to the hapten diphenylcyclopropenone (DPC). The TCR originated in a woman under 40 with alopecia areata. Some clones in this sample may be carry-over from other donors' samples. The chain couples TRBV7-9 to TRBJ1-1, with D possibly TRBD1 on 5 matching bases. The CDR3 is CASSSGTLGDTEAFF. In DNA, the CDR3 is TGTGCCAGCAGCTCCGGTACGTTAGGGGACACTGAAGCTTTCTTT.